This is a list of T cell receptor beta chains from one sample in a study of technical replicates of blood from a handful of donors. Profiled with immunoSEQ multiplex PCR; TCRdb holds only in-frame clones, not every one. The data hold fewer than 85,000 clones, with roughly 90% observed a single time. The sample comprised PBMCs. These receptors originate from a human donor in good health. Some clones in this sample may be carry-over from other donors' samples. Each CDR3 is given with its conserved first and last residue. A D gene is named only where the DNA matches it firmly. Only some rows state a clone size, as once, few, many or a class for expanded clones.

TRBJ2-1 | - | TRBV5-1 | TRBD2 | TGCGCCAGCAGCTTTGGGACTAGCTCCTACAATGAGCAGTTCTTC | CASSFGTSSYNEQFF
TRBJ2-2 | - | TRBV29-1 | - | TGCAGCGTTGAGGGTGTTGGTAGCGGGAACACCGGGGAGCTGTTTTTT | CSVEGVGSGNTGELFF
TRBJ2-1 | - | TRBV11-2 | TRBD2 | TGTGCCAGCAGCCCGTCCACTAGCGGCTACAATGAGCAGTTCTTC | CASSPSTSGYNEQFF
TRBJ2-1 | - | TRBV30 | TRBD2 | TGTGCCTGGAGTGGGTGGGCTAGCGGGAGGGCCGAGACCTACAATGAGCAGTTCTTC | CAWSGWASGRAETYNEQFF
TRBJ2-1 | - | TRBV20-1 | - | TGCAGTGCTGTGAGGGACAATGAGCAGTTCTTC | CSAVRDNEQFF
TRBJ2-5 | - | TRBV2 | TRBD1 | TGTGCCAGCAGTGCGGACAGGGCTTCCGAGACCCAGTACTTC | CASSADRASETQYF
TRBJ1-1 | - | TRBV15 | TRBD1 | TGTGCCACCAGTCCAGGGGGTATCACTGAAGCTTTCTTT | CATSPGGITEAFF
TRBJ2-1 | - | TRBV9 | TRBD2 | TGTGCCAGCAGCGAGGGGGAAGCGGGGGCCTACAATGAGCAGTTCTTC | CASSEGEAGAYNEQFF
TRBJ1-1 | - | TRBV30 | - | TGTGCCTGGAGGGATTCGAGGGACACTGAAGCTTTCTTT | CAWRDSRDTEAFF
TRBJ1-1 | once | TRBV7-8 | - | TGTGCCAGCAGTTCGTCGGGGACTGAAGCTTTCTTT | CASSSSGTEAFF
TRBJ1-5 | - | TRBV4-1 | TRBD1 | TGCGCCAGCAGCCAAGATCCCAGGGGGAGTCAGCCCCAGCATTTT | CASSQDPRGSQPQHF
TRBJ2-5 | - | TRBV29-1 | - | TGCAGCGCCCCGAGCCCAGACAAAGAGACCCAGTACTTC | CSAPSPDKETQYF
TRBJ2-1 | - | TRBV2 | TRBD2 | TGTGCCAGCACGAGACTAGCTGGAGAGCAGTTCTTC | CASTRLAGEQFF
TRBJ2-1 | - | TRBV5-8 | TRBD2 | TGTGCCAGCAGCTGGACCCCGGGACTAGCGGGATGGGATGAGCAGTTCTTC | CASSWTPGLAGWDEQFF
TRBJ2-4 | few | TRBV18 | - | TGTGCCAGCGCCCCTCCTCGGGACTTACGGCGTCAGAGCATTCAGTACTTC | CASAPPRDLRRQSIQYF
TRBJ2-1 | - | TRBV29-1 | TRBD2 | TGCAGCGTGAAGGGACTAGCGGGGTACAATGAGCAGTTCTTC | CSVKGLAGYNEQFF
TRBJ2-7 | few | TRBV29-1 | TRBD1 | TGCAGCGTCACCACTGACTGGGTCCAGGGGGCCTACGAGCAGTACTTC | CSVTTDWVQGAYEQYF
TRBJ1-1 | - | TRBV5-6 | - | TGTGCCAGCAGCTTTGTAAAAGGCCCCGAGGGCAAGAACACTGAAGCTTTCTTT | CASSFVKGPEGKNTEAFF
TRBJ2-5 | - | TRBV5-1 | - | TGCGCCAGCAGCCCCGGGACATCTCACGGGGCCCAGTACTTC | CASSPGTSHGAQYF
TRBJ2-1 | once | TRBV5-4 | TRBD1 | TGTGCCAGCAGCCCGGGACAGGGGGCGTCCTACAATGAGCAGTTCTTC | CASSPGQGASYNEQFF
TRBJ2-5 | - | TRBV7-3 | TRBD1 | TGTGCCAGCAGCCCGCAGGGGGAAAAGACCCAGTACTTC | CASSPQGEKTQYF
TRBJ1-4 | - | TRBV9 | - | TGTGCCAGCAGCCTCACAGGGACTAATGAAAAACTGTTTTTT | CASSLTGTNEKLFF
TRBJ1-5 | - | TRBV5-1 | - | TGCGCCAGCAGCCAGACTGGTCAGCCGACCCAGCCCCAGCATTTT | CASSQTGQPTQPQHF
TRBJ2-7 | - | TRBV5-6 | TRBD1 | TGTGCCAGCAGCACGCCGGACAGGAGCTACGAGCAGTACTTC | CASSTPDRSYEQYF
TRBJ1-1 | once | TRBV5-5 | TRBD1 | TGTGCCAGCAGCTTGAGACAGGGGGCGCAGACTGAAGCTTTCTTT | CASSLRQGAQTEAFF
TRBJ2-2 | few | TRBV5-1 | TRBD1 | TGCGCCAGCAGCTTCGTTCGGACAGGGGGGAACACCGGGGAGCTGTTTTTT | CASSFVRTGGNTGELFF